This TCR beta chain was profiled in a study of PD-L1 blockade in urothelial cancer. Produced via immunoSEQ multiplex PCR; TCRdb's table is partial and in-frame only. Of about 43,000 clones in the sample, 88% were seen once. Patient disease was locally advanced or metastatic urothelial carcinoma. This clonotype originated in a woman aged 60-75 years with urothelial cancer. The sequences come from PBMCs, collected around atezolizumab (anti-PD-L1) treatment.

The CDR3 loop is CASSLGAEDQPQHF. The CDR3 coding sequence is TGTGCCAGCAGCTTAGGGGCGGAGGATCAGCCCCAGCATTTT. The rearrangement uses TRBV13 and TRBJ1-5; D unresolved. Between the trimmed V and J ends, which lost 0 bases and 5 bases, there was a span of 8 bases. The germline V gene encodes CDR1 PRHDT and CDR2 FYEKMQ (reference sequence). The CDR3 spans 14 residues.